These T cell receptor beta chains were read from a single sample in a study of T cells in tuberculosis. Libraries were prepared by immunoSEQ multiplex PCR; TCRdb keeps only in-frame clonotypes and omits some of them. Here the sample spans about 58,000 clones, around 90% being singletons. The sample comprised CD1b-GMM tetramer-negative cells sorted from PBMCs. These receptors all stem from an adult woman with latent tuberculosis. CDR3s include the opening cysteine and the closing phenylalanine or tryptophan. The D gene is left open where the match is weak.

v_gene	j_gene	d_gene	CDR3aa	CDR3nt
TRBV11-3	TRBJ2-3	TRBD2	CASSLAGGGADTQYF	TGTGCCAGCAGCTTAGCGGGAGGAGGGGCAGATACGCAGTATTTT
TRBV7-3	TRBJ1-6	-	CASSLGVGMDSPLHF	TGTGCCAGCAGCTTAGGGGTCGGGATGGATTCACCCCTCCACTTT
TRBV4-1	TRBJ1-4	TRBD1	CASSQSNSMGTGREKLFF	TGCGCCAGCAGCCAAAGCAATAGTATGGGGACAGGGAGGGAAAAACTGTTTTTT
TRBV27	TRBJ2-5	TRBD1	CASSFGGTDQETQYF	TGTGCCAGCAGTTTCGGTGGGACAGACCAAGAGACCCAGTACTTC
TRBV2	TRBJ2-4	-	CASSVSGLAKNIQYF	TGTGCCAGCAGTGTATCAGGTTTAGCCAAAAACATTCAGTACTTC
TRBV27	TRBJ1-2	-	CASSLSGASNYGYTF	TGTGCCAGCAGTCTATCAGGAGCCTCTAACTATGGCTACACCTTC
TRBV7-8	TRBJ2-1	TRBD2	CASSFWLAGAQSYNEQFF	TGTGCCAGCAGCTTTTGGCTAGCGGGGGCCCAATCCTACAATGAGCAGTTCTTC
TRBV18	TRBJ2-7	-	CASSPPSSGLGEQYF	TGTGCCAGCTCACCACCGTCTTCAGGGCTGGGGGAGCAGTACTTC
TRBV4-3	TRBJ2-1	TRBD2	CASSQDWPSGSYNEQFF	TGCGCCAGCAGCCAAGATTGGCCTAGCGGGAGCTACAATGAGCAGTTCTTC
TRBV4-3	TRBJ2-1	TRBD2	CASSQALAGGFDEQFF	TGCGCCAGCAGCCAAGCGCTAGCGGGGGGATTTGATGAGCAGTTCTTC
TRBV7-9	TRBJ2-2	TRBD2	CASSPFAGVGEITGELFF	TGTGCCAGCAGCCCTTTTGCGGGGGTAGGGGAGATCACCGGGGAGCTGTTTTTT
TRBV15	TRBJ2-6	-	CATSSYYSGANVLTF	TGTGCCACCAGCAGCTACTACTCTGGGGCCAACGTCCTGACTTTC
TRBV7-2	TRBJ2-7	TRBD1	CASSFTGTAYYEQYF	TGTGCCAGCAGCTTCACCGGGACAGCCTACTACGAGCAGTACTTC
TRBV15	TRBJ2-5	TRBD1	CATSPGQMQETQYF	TGTGCCACCAGCCCGGGACAGATGCAAGAGACCCAGTACTTC
TRBV7-6	TRBJ2-3	TRBD2	CASSILAGDFTDTQYF	TGTGCCAGCAGCATCTTAGCGGGTGACTTCACAGATACGCAGTATTTT
TRBV30	TRBJ2-1	-	CAWSVRGSAFEQFF	TGTGCCTGGAGTGTACGGGGGAGTGCCTTTGAGCAGTTCTTC
TRBV19	TRBJ2-2	TRBD1	CASSADRGGVNTGELFF	TGTGCCAGTAGTGCGGACAGGGGAGGCGTTAACACCGGGGAGCTGTTTTTT
TRBV19	TRBJ1-2	-	CASSIMYLIGQSYGYTF	TGTGCCAGTAGTATAATGTATCTAATCGGACAGTCCTATGGCTACACCTTC
TRBV30	TRBJ1-5	-	CAWSVRGNQPQHF	TGTGCCTGGAGTGTACGGGGAAATCAGCCCCAGCATTTT
TRBV5-1	TRBJ1-1	-	CASSGLTGNTEAFF	TGCGCCAGCAGCGGACTGACAGGGAACACTGAAGCTTTCTTT
TRBV19	TRBJ1-2	-	CASSVDISYGYTF	TGTGCCAGTAGTGTGGACATTTCCTATGGCTACACCTTC
TRBV7-2	TRBJ2-3	-	CASSSNLVWGGLVDTQYF	TGTGCCAGCAGCTCAAATTTGGTATGGGGGGGGCTCGTCGATACGCAGTATTTT
TRBV9	TRBJ2-1	-	CASSFRPLVGNEQFF	TGTGCCAGCAGCTTCCGGCCACTAGTCGGCAATGAGCAGTTCTTC
TRBV28	TRBJ1-2	TRBD1	CASRSTGGQGLGYTF	TGTGCCAGCAGATCAACGGGGGGACAGGGTTTAGGCTACACCTTC
TRBV28	TRBJ1-5	-	CASSLFQDNLRGNQPQHF	TGTGCCAGCAGTTTATTCCAGGATAACCTCAGGGGCAATCAGCCCCAGCATTTT